This is a list of T cell receptor beta chains from one sample in a study of blood T cell repertoires in COVID-19. Produced via immunoSEQ multiplex PCR; TCRdb's table is partial and in-frame only. The table has some 190,000 clones, around 76% seen once. Sequencing was performed on peripheral blood. The source is a woman aged 55 to 70 with COVID-19, enrolled during active disease. CDR3s include the opening cysteine and the closing phenylalanine or tryptophan. Each record gives: D gene, clone size, V gene, J gene, CDR3 protein, CDR3 DNA. A D gene is named only where the DNA matches it firmly. Clone size is given for some rows only: seen once, a few or many times, or a class if the clone is expanded.

d_call: NA
clone_size: NA
v_call: TRBV9
j_call: TRBJ2-2
cdr3_aa: CASSVEGVGELFF
cdr3_nt: TGTGCCAGCAGCGTAGAAGGGGTCGGGGAGCTGTTTTTT

d_call: NA
clone_size: once
v_call: TRBV6-6
j_call: TRBJ1-6
cdr3_aa: CASSYGWERSPLHF
cdr3_nt: TGTGCCAGCAGTTACGGGTGGGAGCGGTCACCCCTCCACTTT

d_call: TRBD1
clone_size: NA
v_call: TRBV6-6
j_call: TRBJ2-7
cdr3_aa: CASSYLVGQGYEQYF
cdr3_nt: TGTGCCAGCAGTTACTTAGTGGGACAGGGCTACGAGCAGTACTTC

d_call: NA
clone_size: NA
v_call: TRBV6-5
j_call: TRBJ2-2
cdr3_aa: CASSPRQIITGELFF
cdr3_nt: TGTGCCAGCAGCCCCCGACAGATTATAACCGGGGAGCTGTTTTTT

d_call: NA
clone_size: NA
v_call: TRBV21-1
j_call: TRBJ1-3
cdr3_aa: CASSKMTGQITNLGDTIYF
cdr3_nt: TGTGCCAGCAGCAAGATGACAGGGCAGATTACAAATCTGGGCGACACCATATATTTT

d_call: NA
clone_size: NA
v_call: TRBV28
j_call: TRBJ1-5
cdr3_aa: CASSPAGRYNQPQHF
cdr3_nt: TGTGCCAGCAGTCCGGCGGGACGGTACAATCAGCCCCAGCATTTT

d_call: NA
clone_size: NA
v_call: TRBV15
j_call: TRBJ1-5
cdr3_aa: CATSLEQYNQPQHF
cdr3_nt: TGTGCCACCAGCTTAGAACAGTACAATCAGCCCCAGCATTTT

d_call: TRBD2
clone_size: NA
v_call: TRBV28
j_call: TRBJ2-7
cdr3_aa: CASSTTTGLEKYEQYF
cdr3_nt: TGTGCCAGCAGTACCACTACGGGACTAGAGAAATACGAGCAGTACTTC

d_call: NA
clone_size: NA
v_call: TRBV11-3
j_call: TRBJ2-1
cdr3_aa: CASSSSTYEQFF
cdr3_nt: TGTGCCAGCAGCTCCAGTACGTACGAGCAGTTCTTC

d_call: TRBD1
clone_size: NA
v_call: TRBV11-3
j_call: TRBJ2-1
cdr3_aa: CASSLRDSYNEQFF
cdr3_nt: TGTGCCAGCAGCCTGAGGGACAGCTACAATGAGCAGTTCTTC

d_call: NA
clone_size: NA
v_call: TRBV6-2/TRBV6-3
j_call: TRBJ2-2
cdr3_aa: CASSYSKGAGELFF
cdr3_nt: TGTGCCAGCAGTTACTCGAAAGGGGCCGGGGAGCTGTTTTTT

d_call: TRBD1
clone_size: NA
v_call: TRBV14
j_call: TRBJ2-7
cdr3_aa: CASSRGQGRYEQYF
cdr3_nt: TGTGCCAGCAGCAGGGGACAGGGGAGGTACGAGCAGTACTTC

d_call: NA
clone_size: NA
v_call: TRBV11-2
j_call: TRBJ2-5
cdr3_aa: CASSRSQETQYF
cdr3_nt: TGTGCCAGCAGCCGGTCGCAAGAGACCCAGTACTTC

d_call: TRBD2
clone_size: NA
v_call: TRBV5-1
j_call: TRBJ2-2
cdr3_aa: CASSSTSGLTGELFF
cdr3_nt: TGCGCCAGCAGCTCCACTAGCGGTCTCACCGGGGAGCTGTTTTTT

d_call: TRBD1
clone_size: NA
v_call: TRBV5-1
j_call: TRBJ2-1
cdr3_aa: CASSRDGTGGYNEQFF
cdr3_nt: TGCGCCAGCAGCCGGGACGGGACAGGGGGCTACAATGAGCAGTTCTTC

d_call: TRBD1
clone_size: NA
v_call: TRBV28
j_call: TRBJ1-1
cdr3_aa: CASSGQDRGRVTFF
cdr3_nt: TGTGCCAGCAGTGGTCAGGACAGGGGGCGAGTGACTTTCTTT

d_call: NA
clone_size: NA
v_call: TRBV5-1
j_call: TRBJ2-1
cdr3_aa: CASSLGGVSNEQFF
cdr3_nt: TGCGCCAGCAGCCTAGGAGGGGTTAGCAATGAGCAGTTCTTC

d_call: TRBD1
clone_size: NA
v_call: TRBV28
j_call: TRBJ1-2
cdr3_aa: CASSLYTGVNYGYTF
cdr3_nt: TGTGCCAGCAGTTTGTACACAGGGGTAAACTATGGCTACACCTTC

d_call: TRBD2
clone_size: NA
v_call: TRBV11-3
j_call: TRBJ2-1
cdr3_aa: CASSLGRGSAYNEQFF
cdr3_nt: TGTGCCAGCAGCTTAGGGCGGGGGTCCGCTTACAATGAGCAGTTCTTC

d_call: NA
clone_size: NA
v_call: TRBV3-1/TRBV3-2
j_call: TRBJ2-1
cdr3_aa: CASSQVSSSYNEQFF
cdr3_nt: TGTGCCAGCAGCCAAGTAAGTAGCTCCTACAATGAGCAGTTCTTC

d_call: NA
clone_size: NA
v_call: TRBV5-5
j_call: TRBJ2-1
cdr3_aa: CASSLARSYNEQFF
cdr3_nt: TGTGCCAGCAGCTTGGCTCGTTCCTACAATGAGCAGTTCTTC

d_call: NA
clone_size: few
v_call: TRBV5-1
j_call: TRBJ1-1
cdr3_aa: CASSLHRENTEAFF
cdr3_nt: TGCGCCAGCAGCTTGCACCGGGAGAACACTGAAGCTTTCTTT

d_call: TRBD1
clone_size: NA
v_call: TRBV18
j_call: TRBJ1-1
cdr3_aa: CASSLQTGVATEAFF
cdr3_nt: TGTGCCAGCTCACTACAGACAGGGGTGGCCACTGAAGCTTTCTTT

d_call: TRBD1
clone_size: NA
v_call: TRBV6-6
j_call: TRBJ2-1
cdr3_aa: CASSYVGQSSYNEQFF
cdr3_nt: TGTGCCAGCAGTTACGTGGGACAGAGCTCCTACAATGAGCAGTTCTTC

d_call: TRBD2
clone_size: NA
v_call: TRBV5-1
j_call: TRBJ2-7
cdr3_aa: CASSLEGTSYEQYF
cdr3_nt: TGCGCCAGCAGCTTGGAGGGGACTAGCTACGAGCAGTACTTC

d_call: NA
clone_size: NA
v_call: TRBV25-1
j_call: TRBJ1-4
cdr3_aa: CASSEGGLRLFF
cdr3_nt: TGTGCCAGCAGTGAGGGAGGGCTGAGACTGTTTTTT

d_call: TRBD1
clone_size: NA
v_call: TRBV10-3
j_call: TRBJ2-1
cdr3_aa: CAISEGLGQGYNEQFF
cdr3_nt: TGTGCCATCAGTGAAGGGTTGGGACAGGGGTACAATGAGCAGTTCTTC

d_call: NA
clone_size: NA
v_call: TRBV5-4
j_call: TRBJ1-6
cdr3_aa: CASSLSRTIYNSPLHF
cdr3_nt: TGTGCCAGCAGCTTGTCTCGGACAATTTATAATTCACCCCTCCACTTT

d_call: NA
clone_size: NA
v_call: TRBV9
j_call: TRBJ1-5
cdr3_aa: CASSPQGLWNQPQHF
cdr3_nt: TGTGCCAGCAGCCCCCAGGGGTTGTGGAATCAGCCCCAGCATTTT

d_call: NA
clone_size: NA
v_call: TRBV6-1
j_call: TRBJ1-6
cdr3_aa: CASTPWTAPPALHF
cdr3_nt: TGTGCCAGCACCCCCTGGACAGCCCCCCCGGCCCTCCACTTT

d_call: NA
clone_size: NA
v_call: TRBV28
j_call: TRBJ2-5
cdr3_aa: CATRLPLGGETQYF
cdr3_nt: TGTGCCACCCGGCTCCCCCTAGGCGGAGAGACCCAGTACTTC

d_call: TRBD1
clone_size: NA
v_call: TRBV28
j_call: TRBJ2-5
cdr3_aa: CASSSDRGLMETQYF
cdr3_nt: TGTGCCAGCAGTTCAGACAGGGGGCTGATGGAGACCCAGTACTTC

d_call: NA
clone_size: NA
v_call: TRBV6-1
j_call: TRBJ1-2
cdr3_aa: CASSERGGRAQNGYTF
cdr3_nt: TGTGCCAGCAGTGAAAGGGGCGGCAGGGCCCAGAATGGCTACACCTTC

d_call: TRBD1
clone_size: NA
v_call: TRBV9
j_call: TRBJ1-2
cdr3_aa: CASSDYRGRSLGYTF
cdr3_nt: TGTGCCAGCAGCGATTACAGGGGAAGGAGTCTAGGCTACACCTTC

d_call: TRBD2
clone_size: NA
v_call: TRBV28
j_call: TRBJ2-2
cdr3_aa: CASKVKREGLGTGELFF
cdr3_nt: TGTGCCAGCAAAGTAAAGAGGGAGGGCCTAGGGACCGGGGAGCTGTTTTTT

d_call: TRBD1
clone_size: NA
v_call: TRBV18
j_call: TRBJ2-1
cdr3_aa: CASSLLSGQGAAREQFF
cdr3_nt: TGTGCCAGCTCACTTTTATCGGGACAGGGGGCGGCTCGGGAGCAGTTCTTC

d_call: TRBD2
clone_size: NA
v_call: TRBV28
j_call: TRBJ2-7
cdr3_aa: CATTLQAGVGEQYF
cdr3_nt: TGTGCCACCACGTTGCAAGCGGGAGTGGGGGAGCAGTACTTC

d_call: TRBD2
clone_size: NA
v_call: TRBV13
j_call: TRBJ2-1
cdr3_aa: CASRETSGGARYNEQFF
cdr3_nt: TGTGCCAGCAGGGAAACTAGCGGGGGGGCGAGGTACAATGAGCAGTTCTTC

d_call: NA
clone_size: few
v_call: TRBV7-2
j_call: TRBJ1-1
cdr3_aa: CASSPVASFGTEAFF
cdr3_nt: TGTGCCAGCAGCCCCGTAGCTTCGTTTGGCACTGAAGCTTTCTTT

d_call: TRBD1
clone_size: NA
v_call: TRBV3-1/TRBV3-2
j_call: TRBJ1-6
cdr3_aa: CASRKDRGTSPLHF
cdr3_nt: TGTGCCAGCAGAAAAGACAGGGGAACTTCACCCCTCCACTTT

d_call: TRBD2
clone_size: once
v_call: TRBV7-9
j_call: TRBJ2-1
cdr3_aa: CASSLARVTSVGNEQFF
cdr3_nt: TGTGCCAGCAGCTTAGCGAGGGTGACTAGCGTAGGCAATGAGCAGTTCTTC

d_call: TRBD1
clone_size: NA
v_call: TRBV24-1
j_call: TRBJ2-1
cdr3_aa: CATSDPPDRVKINEQFF
cdr3_nt: TGTGCCACCAGTGATCCCCCCGACAGGGTCAAAATAAATGAGCAGTTCTTC

d_call: TRBD1
clone_size: NA
v_call: TRBV19
j_call: TRBJ2-1
cdr3_aa: CASSDGRGPYNEQFF
cdr3_nt: TGTGCCAGTAGTGATGGTAGGGGGCCTTACAATGAGCAGTTCTTC

d_call: NA
clone_size: NA
v_call: TRBV20-1
j_call: TRBJ1-2
cdr3_aa: CSASPRDGYTF
cdr3_nt: TGCAGTGCTTCCCCCAGGGATGGCTACACCTTC